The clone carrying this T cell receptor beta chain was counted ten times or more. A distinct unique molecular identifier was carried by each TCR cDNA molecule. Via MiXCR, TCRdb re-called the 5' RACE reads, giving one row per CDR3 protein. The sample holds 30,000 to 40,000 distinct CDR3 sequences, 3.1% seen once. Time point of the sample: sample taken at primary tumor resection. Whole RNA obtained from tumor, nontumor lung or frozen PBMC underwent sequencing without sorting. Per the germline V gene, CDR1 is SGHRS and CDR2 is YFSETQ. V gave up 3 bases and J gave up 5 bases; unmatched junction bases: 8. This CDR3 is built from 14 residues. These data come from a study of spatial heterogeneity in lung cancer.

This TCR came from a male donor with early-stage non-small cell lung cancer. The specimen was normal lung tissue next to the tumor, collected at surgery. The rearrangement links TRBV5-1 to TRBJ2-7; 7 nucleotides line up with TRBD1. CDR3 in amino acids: CASSWTGQINEQYF. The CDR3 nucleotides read TGCGCCAGCAGCTGGACGGGACAGATCAACGAGCAGTACTTC.